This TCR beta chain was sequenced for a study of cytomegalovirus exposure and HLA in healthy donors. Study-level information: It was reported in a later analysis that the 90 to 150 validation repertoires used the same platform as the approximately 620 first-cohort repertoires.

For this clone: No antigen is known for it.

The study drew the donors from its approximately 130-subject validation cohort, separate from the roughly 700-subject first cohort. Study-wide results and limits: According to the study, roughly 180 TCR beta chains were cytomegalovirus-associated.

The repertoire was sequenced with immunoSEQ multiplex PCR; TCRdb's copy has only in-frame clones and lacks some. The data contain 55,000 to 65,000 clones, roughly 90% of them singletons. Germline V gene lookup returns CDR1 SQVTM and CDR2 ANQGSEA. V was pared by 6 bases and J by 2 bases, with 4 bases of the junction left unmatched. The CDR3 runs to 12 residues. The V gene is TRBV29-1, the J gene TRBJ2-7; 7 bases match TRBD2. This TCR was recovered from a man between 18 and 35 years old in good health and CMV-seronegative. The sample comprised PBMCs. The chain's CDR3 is CSVKREAYEQYF. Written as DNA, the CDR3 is TGCAGCGTGAAGCGGGAAGCCTACGAGCAGTACTTC.